The present entry profiles one T cell receptor (beta chain) with its context. The data were obtained in a study of cytomegalovirus exposure and HLA in healthy donors. Germline V gives CDR1 SEHNR, CDR2 FQNEAQ (reference sequence). This CDR3 has 16 amino acids. With 0 bases clipped from V and 8 bases from J, the junction kept 12 bases outside the gene matches. A multiplex PCR was run with 60 Vbeta primers and 13 Jbeta primers. Clones were read by immunoSEQ multiplex PCR, and TCRdb kept only the in-frame ones, dropping some. The sample holds tens of thousands of clones. The source material was PBMCs. The V gene is TRBV7-9, the J gene TRBJ1-2; 7 nucleotides align to TRBD1. The sequence derives from a male donor in good health and CMV-seronegative. CDR3 DNA: TGTGCCAGCAGCTTAGCCCGACAAAGACAGGGTCGGGGCTACACCTTC. Encoded protein: CASSLARQRQGRGYTF.